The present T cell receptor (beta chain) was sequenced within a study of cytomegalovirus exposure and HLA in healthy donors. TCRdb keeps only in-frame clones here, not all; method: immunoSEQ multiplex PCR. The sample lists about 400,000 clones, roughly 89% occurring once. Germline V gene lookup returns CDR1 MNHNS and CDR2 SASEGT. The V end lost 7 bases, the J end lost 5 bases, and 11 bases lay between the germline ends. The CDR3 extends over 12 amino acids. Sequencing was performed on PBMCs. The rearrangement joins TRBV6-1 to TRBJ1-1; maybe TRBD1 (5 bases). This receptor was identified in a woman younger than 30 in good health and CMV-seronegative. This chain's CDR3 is CASIAGRTEAFF. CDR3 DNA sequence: TGTGCCAGCATAGCAGGGCGAACTGAAGCTTTCTTT.